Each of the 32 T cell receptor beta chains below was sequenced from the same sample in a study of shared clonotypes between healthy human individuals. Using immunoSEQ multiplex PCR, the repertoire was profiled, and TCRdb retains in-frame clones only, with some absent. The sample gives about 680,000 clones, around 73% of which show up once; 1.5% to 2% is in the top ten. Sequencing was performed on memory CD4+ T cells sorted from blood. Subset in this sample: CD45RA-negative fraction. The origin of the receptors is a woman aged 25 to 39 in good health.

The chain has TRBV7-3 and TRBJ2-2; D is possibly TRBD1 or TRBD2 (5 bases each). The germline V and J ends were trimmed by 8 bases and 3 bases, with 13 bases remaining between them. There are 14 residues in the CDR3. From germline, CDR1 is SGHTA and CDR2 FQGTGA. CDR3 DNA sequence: TGTGCCAGCGCTAAGAGGGGCGACACCGGGGAGCTGTTTTTT. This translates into CASAKRGDTGELFF.

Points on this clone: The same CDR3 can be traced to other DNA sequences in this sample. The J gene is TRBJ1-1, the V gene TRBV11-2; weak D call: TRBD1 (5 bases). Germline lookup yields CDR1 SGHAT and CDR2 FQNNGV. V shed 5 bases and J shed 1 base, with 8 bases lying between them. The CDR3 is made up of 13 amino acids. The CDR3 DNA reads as TGTGCCAGCAGCCGAGACAGGAACACTGAAGCTTTCTTT. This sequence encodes CASSRDRNTEAFF.

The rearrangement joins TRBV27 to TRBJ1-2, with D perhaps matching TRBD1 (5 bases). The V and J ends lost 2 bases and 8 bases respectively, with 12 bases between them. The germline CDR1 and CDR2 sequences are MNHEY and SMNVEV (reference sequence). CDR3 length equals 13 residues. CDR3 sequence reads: CASSLGQGWGYTF. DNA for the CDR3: TGTGCCAGCAGTTTAGGGCAGGGTTGGGGCTACACCTTC.

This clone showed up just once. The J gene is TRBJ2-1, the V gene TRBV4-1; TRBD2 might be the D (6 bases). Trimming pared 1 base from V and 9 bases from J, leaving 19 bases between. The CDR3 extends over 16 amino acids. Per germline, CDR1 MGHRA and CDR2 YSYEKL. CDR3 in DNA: TGCGCCAGCAGCCAAGCGAGGGACTTGTTCGATGCTGAGCAGTTCTTC. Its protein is CASSQARDLFDAEQFF.

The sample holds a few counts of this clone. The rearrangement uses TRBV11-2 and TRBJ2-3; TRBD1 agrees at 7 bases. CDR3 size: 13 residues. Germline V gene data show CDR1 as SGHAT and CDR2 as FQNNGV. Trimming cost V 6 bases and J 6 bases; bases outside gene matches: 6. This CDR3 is CASRQQGSDTQYF. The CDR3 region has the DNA TGTGCCAGCAGACAACAGGGGAGCGATACGCAGTATTTT.

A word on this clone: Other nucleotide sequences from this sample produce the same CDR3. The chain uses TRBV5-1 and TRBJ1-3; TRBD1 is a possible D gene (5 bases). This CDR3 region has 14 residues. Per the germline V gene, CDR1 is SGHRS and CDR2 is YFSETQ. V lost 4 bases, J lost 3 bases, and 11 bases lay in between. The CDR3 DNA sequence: TGCGCCAGCAGCCTCGGGACGGATGGAAACACCATATATTTT. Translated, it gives CASSLGTDGNTIYF.

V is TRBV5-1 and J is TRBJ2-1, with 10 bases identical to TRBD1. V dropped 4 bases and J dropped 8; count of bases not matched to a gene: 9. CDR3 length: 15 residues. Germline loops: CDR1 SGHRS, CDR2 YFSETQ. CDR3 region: CASSGWDRGSHEQFF. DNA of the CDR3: TGCGCCAGCAGCGGATGGGACAGGGGTAGCCATGAGCAGTTCTTC.

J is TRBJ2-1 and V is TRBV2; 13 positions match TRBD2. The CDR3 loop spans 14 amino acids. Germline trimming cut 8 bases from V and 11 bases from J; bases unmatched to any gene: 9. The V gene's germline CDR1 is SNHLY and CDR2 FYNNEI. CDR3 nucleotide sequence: TGTGCCAGCGCCACTAGCGGGAGGGCTCATAAGCAGTTCTTC. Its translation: CASATSGRAHKQFF.

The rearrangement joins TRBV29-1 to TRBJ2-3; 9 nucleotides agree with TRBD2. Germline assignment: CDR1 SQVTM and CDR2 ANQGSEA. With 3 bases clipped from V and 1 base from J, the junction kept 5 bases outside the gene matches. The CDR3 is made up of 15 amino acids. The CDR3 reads CSVDGPSGGTDTQYF. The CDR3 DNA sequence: TGCAGCGTTGACGGCCCTAGCGGGGGCACAGATACGCAGTATTTT.

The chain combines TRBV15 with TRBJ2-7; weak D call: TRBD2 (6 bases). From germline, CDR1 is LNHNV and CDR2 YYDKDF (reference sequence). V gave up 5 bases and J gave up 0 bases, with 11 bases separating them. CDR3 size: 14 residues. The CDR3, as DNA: TGTGCCACCAGCCAGGACTATTTCTCCTACGAGCAGTACTTC. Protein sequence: CATSQDYFSYEQYF.

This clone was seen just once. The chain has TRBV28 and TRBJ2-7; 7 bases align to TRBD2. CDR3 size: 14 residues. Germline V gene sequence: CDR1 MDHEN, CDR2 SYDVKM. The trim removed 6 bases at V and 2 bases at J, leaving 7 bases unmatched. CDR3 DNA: TGTGCCAGCAGCCGGACTAGTCTCCCCTACGAGCAGTACTTC. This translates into CASSRTSLPYEQYF.

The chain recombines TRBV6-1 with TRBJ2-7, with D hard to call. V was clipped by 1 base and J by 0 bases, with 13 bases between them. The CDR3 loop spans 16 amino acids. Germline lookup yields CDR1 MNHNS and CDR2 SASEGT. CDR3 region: CASSEVWRPPSYEQYF. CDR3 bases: TGTGCCAGCAGTGAAGTTTGGCGGCCCCCCTCCTACGAGCAGTACTTC.

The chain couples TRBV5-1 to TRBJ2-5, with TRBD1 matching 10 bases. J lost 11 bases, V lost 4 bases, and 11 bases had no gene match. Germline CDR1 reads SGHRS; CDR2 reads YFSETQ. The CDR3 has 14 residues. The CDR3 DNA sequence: TGCGCCAGCAGCCCAGGGACAGGGGCGTTGGGGCAGTACTTC. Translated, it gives CASSPGTGALGQYF.

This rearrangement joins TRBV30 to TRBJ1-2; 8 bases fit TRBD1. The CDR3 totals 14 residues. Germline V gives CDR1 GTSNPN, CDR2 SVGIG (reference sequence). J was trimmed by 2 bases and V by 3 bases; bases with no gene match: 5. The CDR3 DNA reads TGTGCCTGGAGGATCCAGGGGGCGAACTATGGCTACACCTTC. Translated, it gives CAWRIQGANYGYTF. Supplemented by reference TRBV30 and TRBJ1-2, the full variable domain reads SQTIHQWPATLVQPVGSPLSLECTVEGTSNPNLYWYRQAAGRGLQLLFYSVGIGQISSEVPQNLSASRPQDRQFILSSKKLLLSDSGFYLCAWRIQGANYGYTFGSGTRLTVV.

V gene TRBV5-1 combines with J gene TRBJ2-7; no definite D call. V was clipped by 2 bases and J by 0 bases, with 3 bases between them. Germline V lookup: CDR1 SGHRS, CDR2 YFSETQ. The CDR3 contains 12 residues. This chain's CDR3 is CASSFSSYEQYF. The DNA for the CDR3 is TGCGCCAGCAGCTTTAGCTCCTACGAGCAGTACTTC.

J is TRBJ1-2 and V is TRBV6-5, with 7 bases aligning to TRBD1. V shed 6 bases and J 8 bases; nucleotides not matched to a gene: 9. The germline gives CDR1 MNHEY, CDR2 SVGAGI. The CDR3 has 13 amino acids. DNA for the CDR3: TGTGCCAGCAGCCATGACAGGGAGGGCGGCTACACCTTC. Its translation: CASSHDREGGYTF.

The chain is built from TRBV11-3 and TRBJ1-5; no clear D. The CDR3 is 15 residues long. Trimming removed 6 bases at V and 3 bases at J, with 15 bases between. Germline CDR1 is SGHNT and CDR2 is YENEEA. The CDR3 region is CASSLNGQYNQPQHF. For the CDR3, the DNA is TGTGCCAGCAGTCTAAATGGGCAGTACAATCAGCCCCAGCATTTT.

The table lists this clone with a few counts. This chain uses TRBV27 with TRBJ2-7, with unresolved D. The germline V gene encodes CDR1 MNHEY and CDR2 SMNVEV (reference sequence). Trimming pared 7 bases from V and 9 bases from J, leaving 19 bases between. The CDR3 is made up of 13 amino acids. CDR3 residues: CASTSANLLGQYF. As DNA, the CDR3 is TGTGCCAGCACCAGCGCAAACCTTCTGGGGCAGTACTTC.

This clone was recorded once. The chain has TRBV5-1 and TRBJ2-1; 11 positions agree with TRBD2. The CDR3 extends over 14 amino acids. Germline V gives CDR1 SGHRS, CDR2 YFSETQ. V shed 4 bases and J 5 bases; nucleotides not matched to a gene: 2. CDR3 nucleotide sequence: TGCGCCAGCAGCACGGGACTAGCGGACAATGAGCAGTTCTTC. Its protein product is CASSTGLADNEQFF.

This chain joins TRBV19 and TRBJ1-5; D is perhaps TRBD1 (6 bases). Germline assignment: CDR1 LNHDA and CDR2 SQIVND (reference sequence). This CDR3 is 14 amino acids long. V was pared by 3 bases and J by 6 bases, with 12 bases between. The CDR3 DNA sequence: TGTGCCAGTAGTATGGGGGCGCTTGGTCAGCCCCAGCATTTT. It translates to CASSMGALGQPQHF.

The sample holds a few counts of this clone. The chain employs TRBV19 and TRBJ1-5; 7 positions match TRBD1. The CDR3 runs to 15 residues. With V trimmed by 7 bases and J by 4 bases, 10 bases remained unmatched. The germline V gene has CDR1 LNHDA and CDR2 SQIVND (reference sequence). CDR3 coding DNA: TGTGCCAGTAACCGAATCGGGACAGTAAATCAGCCCCAGCATTTT. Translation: CASNRIGTVNQPQHF.

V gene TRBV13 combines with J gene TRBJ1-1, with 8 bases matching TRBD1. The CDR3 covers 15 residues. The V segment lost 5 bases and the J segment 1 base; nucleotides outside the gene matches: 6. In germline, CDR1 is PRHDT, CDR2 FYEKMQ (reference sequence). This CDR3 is CASSLHGQGNTEAFF. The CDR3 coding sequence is TGTGCCAGCAGCCTTCACGGACAGGGGAACACTGAAGCTTTCTTT.

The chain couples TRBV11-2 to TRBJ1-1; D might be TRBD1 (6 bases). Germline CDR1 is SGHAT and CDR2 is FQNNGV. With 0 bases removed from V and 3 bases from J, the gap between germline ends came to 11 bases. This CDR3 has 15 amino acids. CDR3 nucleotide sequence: TGTGCCAGCAGCTTAGATCAGGACAGACACACTGAAGCTTTCTTT. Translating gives CASSLDQDRHTEAFF.

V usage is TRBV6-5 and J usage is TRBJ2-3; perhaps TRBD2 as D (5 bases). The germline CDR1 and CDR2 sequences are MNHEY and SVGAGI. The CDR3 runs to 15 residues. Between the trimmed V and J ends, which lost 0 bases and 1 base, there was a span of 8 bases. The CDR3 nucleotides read TGTGCCAGCAGTTACTCTAGCGTTCGCACAGATACGCAGTATTTT. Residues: CASSYSSVRTDTQYF.

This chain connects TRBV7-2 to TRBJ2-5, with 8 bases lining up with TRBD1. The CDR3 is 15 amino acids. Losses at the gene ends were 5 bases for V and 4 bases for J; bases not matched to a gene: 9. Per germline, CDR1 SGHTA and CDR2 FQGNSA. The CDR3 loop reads CASSHGQGGGETQYF. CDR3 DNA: TGTGCCAGCAGCCACGGACAGGGTGGGGGAGAGACCCAGTACTTC.

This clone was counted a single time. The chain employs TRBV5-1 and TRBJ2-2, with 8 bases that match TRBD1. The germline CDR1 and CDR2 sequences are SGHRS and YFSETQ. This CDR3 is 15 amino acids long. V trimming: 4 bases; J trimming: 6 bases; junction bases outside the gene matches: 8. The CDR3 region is CASSVTGEVAGELFF. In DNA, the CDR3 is TGCGCCAGCAGCGTGACAGGGGAGGTCGCCGGGGAGCTGTTTTTT. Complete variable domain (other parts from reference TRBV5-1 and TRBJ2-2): KAGVTQTPRYLIKTRGQQVTLSCSPISGHRSVSWYQQTPGQGLQFLFEYFSETQRNKGNFPGRFSGRQFSNSRSEMNVSTLELGDSALYLCASSVTGEVAGELFFGEGSRLTVL.

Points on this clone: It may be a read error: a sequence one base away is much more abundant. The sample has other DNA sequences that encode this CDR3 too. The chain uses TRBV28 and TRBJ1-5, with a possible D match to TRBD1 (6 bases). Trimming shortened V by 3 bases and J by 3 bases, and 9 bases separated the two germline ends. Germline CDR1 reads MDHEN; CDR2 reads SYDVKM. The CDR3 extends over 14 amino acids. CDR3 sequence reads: CASSFGTLNQPQHF. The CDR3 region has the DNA TGTGCCAGCAGTTTTGGGACACTCAATCAGCCCCAGCATTTT.

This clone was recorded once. Here the CDR3 DNA reads TGTGCCAGCAGCTTAGTTGGGGGCACCGGGGAGCTGTTTTTT. Its protein is CASSLVGGTGELFF. The chain employs TRBV7-9 and TRBJ2-2; either TRBD1 or TRBD2 may supply D (5 bases each). Trimming took off 1 base at V and 4 bases at J, with 7 bases between the two ends. The CDR3 consists of 14 residues. The germline V gene has CDR1 SEHNR and CDR2 FQNEAQ (reference sequence).

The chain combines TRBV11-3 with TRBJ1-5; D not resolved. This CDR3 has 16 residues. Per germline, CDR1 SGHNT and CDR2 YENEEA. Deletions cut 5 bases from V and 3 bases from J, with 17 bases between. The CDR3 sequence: CASSPSLIDANQPQHF. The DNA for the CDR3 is TGTGCCAGCAGCCCCTCCTTAATCGATGCCAATCAGCCCCAGCATTTT.

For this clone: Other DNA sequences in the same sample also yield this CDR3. CDR3 sequence: CASSLDSGTGGYNEQFF. CDR3 DNA sequence: TGTGCCAGCAGCTTAGACTCCGGGACAGGGGGGTACAATGAGCAGTTCTTC. This chain uses TRBV7-2 with TRBJ2-1, with 11 positions matching TRBD1. With V trimmed by 1 base and J by 4 bases, 6 bases remained unmatched. The germline V gene has CDR1 SGHTA and CDR2 FQGNSA. The CDR3 is made up of 17 amino acids.

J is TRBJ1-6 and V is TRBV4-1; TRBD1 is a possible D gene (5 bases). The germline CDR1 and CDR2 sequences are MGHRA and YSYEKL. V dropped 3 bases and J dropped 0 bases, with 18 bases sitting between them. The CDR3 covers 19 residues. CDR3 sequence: CASSQIGAQSSSYNSPLHF. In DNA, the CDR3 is TGCGCCAGCAGCCAGATAGGGGCCCAATCGAGCTCCTATAATTCACCCCTCCACTTT.

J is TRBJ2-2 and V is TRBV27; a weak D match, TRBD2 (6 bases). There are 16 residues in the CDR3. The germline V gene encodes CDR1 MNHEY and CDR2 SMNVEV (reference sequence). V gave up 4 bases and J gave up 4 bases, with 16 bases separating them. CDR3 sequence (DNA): TGTGCCAGCAGTTCCCCCCTCCGGGAGACCACCGGGGAGCTGTTTTTT. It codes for CASSSPLRETTGELFF.